This TCR beta chain came from a study of T cells in Graves' hyperthyroidism and ophthalmopathy (dated by TCRdb to between 2018 and 2021). With respect to the entire study: Peripheral blood was sampled at the time of initial diagnosis, prior to any treatment. Prospective prediction of ophthalmopathy was tested in an independent validation cohort of 18 hyperthyroidism patients and 17 patients who later progressed to ophthalmopathy. The study also compared thyroid tissue and blood T-cell repertoires from five or six Graves' hyperthyroidism patients. A discovery cohort of roughly 96 patients, 43 with Graves' ophthalmopathy and about 58 with stable Graves' hyperthyroidism, was used to find distinguishing TCR V-J signatures. Following sampling, methimazole starting at 30 mg daily was given to hyperthyroidism patients, and high-dose intravenous methylprednisolone was given to ophthalmopathy patients. The paper reports TCR Vbeta CDR3 sequencing of approximately 130 peripheral blood samples: 43 ophthalmopathy, under 80 hyperthyroidism and around 17 progressor patients. For training and testing, the 100 or so patients in the discovery cohort were randomly divided in a 7:3 ratio. What the study reported, not specific to this receptor: During validation, the model predicted progression to ophthalmopathy a median of around six months ahead of onset, with around 71% sensitivity and under 85% specificity. Blood samples also contained most of the expanded thyroid clonotypes (frequency above 0.001), which suggests that blood repertoires may reflect thyroid immune responses. A model built on a 13 V-J signature distinguished ophthalmopathy from stable hyperthyroidism, reaching around 90% sensitivity and 81% to 83% specificity in cross-validation and 80%/75% in testing. Sample size was not statistically predetermined, and blinding of investigators to group allocation was not performed.

Comments on this clonotype: No antigen is known for it. No base qualities exist here, and no much larger clone lies one base off it.

TCR beta CDR3 regions were amplified from RNA transcripts. A first-round RT-PCR of the TCR CDR3 used the HTBI primer set with the Qiagen OneStep RT-PCR kit. The libraries were constructed in a second round of multiplex PCR and then size-selected and purified. Sequencing of the libraries was done on an Illumina HiSeq2000 using paired-end 100 bp reads. On the authors' methods: SOAPnuke was used to process the raw data, with reads discarded if the reads contained adapters or uncalled bases, had a mean Phred below 15, or lacked an exact constant-primer or identifier match. High-quality paired reads were merged using COPE v1.2.5, and each unique nucleotide sequence was defined as a clonotype. MiTCR v1.1 was used to align clonotypes to the IMGT TRBV, TRBD and TRBJ reference segments. Only V-J combinations with frequency above 0.0001, covering 99% to 99.2% of repertoires, were analysed. A TCS score was defined as the ratio of F50 (clonal expansion) to E x V (chaos), with BLOSUM62-based TCRdist applied between CDR3 peptides within each V-J. Welch's t-statistics and random forest reduced around 520 V-J features to 10 to 15, which were used in a naive Bayes classifier (R e1071). The public reads were reprocessed in TCRdb via fastp at Q25 and MiXCR, keeping in-frame beta chains. CDR3 protein sequences are deduplicated, and each keeps its most common genes and DNA. The V and J calls were not made by the authors but by TCRdb's processing. This sample gives a few hundred thousand distinct CDR3 sequences in total; about 15% of them show up just once. In total, the top ten clones hold 30% to 35% of the sample.

The CDR3 goes from the cysteine to the phenylalanine over 15 residues. Kept here is only the CDR3 DNA, which spans 45 bases and is read in frame from base 1. The germline ends are 9 bases apart after V is trimmed by 3 bases and J by 0 bases. CDR1 ENHRY and CDR2 SYGVKD were looked up in the germline V gene. A patient counted as having stable Graves' hyperthyroidism if no progression to ophthalmopathy occurred over 18 months of follow-up. The hyperthyroidism patients were between 18 and 65 years old and newly diagnosed, with a disease duration of less than 2 months. Any patient with an uncontrolled infection, another autoimmune disease, pregnancy or lactation was excluded. Diagnoses relied on clinical symptoms, serum thyroxine and TRAb, thyroid ultrasound and orbital computed tomography. Ficoll-Paque density gradient centrifugation was used to isolate PBMCs from approximately 11 ml of fresh peripheral blood. Total RNA was extracted using Trizol reagent, and RNA quality was assessed on an Agilent 2100 Bioanalyzer.

The sequence is built from TRBV10-3 and TRBJ1-5, with TRBD1 perhaps the D gene, on 5 matching bases. This clonotype was obtained from a woman aged 30 to 39 with Graves' hyperthyroidism. Material for sequencing was blood. The nucleotide sequence reads TGTGCCATCAGTGATCGGGGCCCTAGCAATCAGCCCCAGCATTTT. Its translation reads: CAISDRGPSNQPQHF.